This T cell receptor (beta chain) was obtained from a study of shared clonotypes between healthy human individuals. Remarks on this clone: Its antigen is as yet unknown.

For every subset, genomic DNA was evenly distributed across several immunoSEQ plates. Sequencing was performed with immunoSEQ multiplex PCR; in TCRdb, only in-frame clones are kept and a portion is missing. Here the sample spans hundreds of thousands of clones, around 96% being singletons. V was trimmed by 10 bases and J by 0 bases, leaving 13 bases between them. The CDR3 sequence is 13 residues long. CDR1 and CDR2 from the germline V gene are LNHDA and SQIVND (reference sequence). Naive CD8 cells lacked CD45RO, underwent positive selection for CCR7 and left out terminally differentiated effector memory CD45RA+ cells. Findings and caveats of the study: Naive CD4 clonotypes were shared across several donors at 5% to 6%. Rarefaction showed that sequencing of sorted subsets was incomplete (despite large depth). Investigators expected sequencing depth to affect clonotype sharing among donors.

The V call is TRBV19, the J call TRBJ2-7, with D tentatively TRBD2 (5 bases). The receptor was derived from a man aged 30 to 45 in good health. Sample: naive CD8+ T cells sorted from blood. Written as DNA, the CDR3 is TGTGCCACCCCGCGAGGGAGCTCCTACGAGCAGTACTTC. Its protein is CATPRGSSYEQYF.